The 25 T cell receptor beta chains below all came from one sample that was sequenced in a study of regulatory T cells in long-lasting Graves disease. iRepertoire HTBI primers and Arm-PCR of CDR3 regions built TCR beta libraries. Via MiXCR, TCRdb re-called the multiplex PCR reads, giving one row per CDR3 protein. The sample carries roughly 450,000 distinct CDR3 sequences, less than 25% recorded once. The time point: persistent/refractory GD, antithyroid drugs over 5 years with positive TRAb. From PBMCs, RNA was extracted and then used to make the TCR library. The specimen comprised peripheral blood mononuclear cells (PBMCs), sampled when the disease was refractory, from a patient treated with antithyroid drugs. These receptor sequences come from a female donor with Graves disease.

The gene calls are TRBV30 and TRBJ2-3; a possible D gene is TRBD1 (5 bases). Trimming left V 6 bases short and J 9 bases short, with 13 bases between. CDR3 length equals 11 residues. CDR1 GTSNPN and CDR2 SVGIG come from the germline V gene (reference sequence). Here the CDR3 reads CACYRISTQYF. The CDR3 coding sequence is TGTGCCTGCTACAGGATCAGCACGCAGTATTTT. The entire variable domain, with the rest obtained from reference TRBV30 and TRBJ2-3, is as follows: SQTIHQWPATLVQPVGSPLSLECTVEGTSNPNLYWYRQAAGRGLQLLFYSVGIGQISSEVPQNLSASRPQDRQFILSSKKLLLSDSGFYLCACYRISTQYFGPGTRLTVL.

This clonotype was picked up many times. The V gene is TRBV28, the J gene TRBJ1-1, with a tentative D call TRBD1 (5 bases). V was trimmed by 5 bases and J by 4 bases, leaving 20 bases between them. The CDR3 has 16 residues. Germline V CDR1 and CDR2: MDHEN, SYDVKM. The CDR3 region has the DNA TGTGCCAGCAGTACCCCCGGCGGAGGGGAGAGCACTGAAGCTTTCTTT. Residues: CASSTPGGGESTEAFF. The full variable domain, its missing parts supplied by reference TRBV28 and TRBJ1-1, is DVKVTQSSRYLVKRTGEKVFLECVQDMDHENMFWYRQDPGLGLRLIYFSYDVKMKEKGDIPEGYSVSREKKERFSLILESASTNQTSMYLCASSTPGGGESTEAFFGQGTRLTVV.

This clonotype occurred many times. The chain employs TRBV7-2 and TRBJ2-5; D possibly uses TRBD1 or TRBD2 (6 bases each). Germline lookup yields CDR1 SGHTA and CDR2 FQGNSA. V was trimmed by 2 bases and J by 2 bases, leaving 15 bases between them. The CDR3 totals 16 residues. CDR3 coding DNA: TGTGCCAGCAGCTTATCTACGGGGGCGAGGCAAGAGACCCAGTACTTC. This gives the protein CASSLSTGARQETQYF. Combining the CDR3 with reference TRBV7-2 and TRBJ2-5 gives the whole variable domain GAGVSQSPSNKVTEKGKDVELRCDPISGHTALYWYRQSLGQGLEFLIYFQGNSAPDKSGLPSDRFSAERTGGSVSTLTIQRTQQEDSAVYLCASSLSTGARQETQYFGPGTRLLVL.

Many counts were recorded for this clonotype. This chain connects TRBV6-2 or TRBV6-3 to TRBJ1-1; 7 nucleotides line up with TRBD1. The germline CDR1 and CDR2 sequences are MNHEY and SVGEGT. After removal of 5 bases from V and 6 bases from J, the junction contained 9 bases not matched to a gene. This CDR3 comprises 14 residues. CDR3 coding DNA: TGTGCCAGCAGTCTCCAGGGGGGAGAGGCTGAAGCTTTCTTT. Translating it yields CASSLQGGEAEAFF.

A note on this clonotype: A read error may be the cause here, since a much bigger clone is one base away. V gene TRBV2 combines with J gene TRBJ2-7, with 9 bases lining up with TRBD1. The germline gives CDR1 SNHLY, CDR2 FYNNEI. The CDR3 contains 14 residues. The CDR3 coding sequence is TGTACCAGCAGCCCGGGACAGGGTAGTCACGAGCAGTACTTC. It encodes CTSSPGQGSHEQYF.

There are many counts of this clonotype. V gene TRBV10-3 combines with J gene TRBJ1-5, with TRBD1 matching 8 bases. Germline V CDR1 and CDR2: ENHRY, SYGVKD. The CDR3 is 15 amino acids. With 3 bases clipped from V and 4 bases from J, the junction kept 5 bases outside the gene matches. The CDR3 sequence: CAISEGQGLNQPQHF. DNA for the CDR3: TGTGCCATCAGTGAAGGACAGGGTTTGAATCAGCCCCAGCATTTT.

The chain links TRBV10-3 to TRBJ1-2; possible D gene TRBD1, 5 bases. The V end lost 7 bases, the J end lost 7 bases, and 16 bases lay between the germline ends. The CDR3 has 13 amino acids. Per the germline V gene, CDR1 is ENHRY and CDR2 is SYGVKD. CDR3 bases: TGTGCCATCACCCGGGACTTCGCAAGTGGCTACACCTTC. It is translated as CAITRDFASGYTF.

This clonotype was seen many times. The chain combines TRBV12-3 or TRBV12-4 with TRBJ1-2; no definite D call. The ends were cut back, 5 bases at V and 6 bases at J, with 13 bases in the middle. CDR3 length equals 13 residues. The DNA for the CDR3 is TGTGCCAGCAGTCCCCTTAAGGCAAATGGCTACACCTTC. It encodes CASSPLKANGYTF.

This clonotype was seen ten or more times. The rearrangement joins TRBV20-1 to TRBJ2-5; D ambiguous. The length of the CDR3 is 11 residues. Per germline, CDR1 DFQATT and CDR2 SNEGSKA (reference sequence). V shed 0 bases and J shed 5 bases, with 4 bases lying between them. The CDR3 here is CSARDQETQYF. CDR3 bases: TGCAGTGCTAGAGATCAGGAGACCCAGTACTTC.

This clonotype was recorded at least ten times. CDR3 region: CASSPRESQGYTF. Written as DNA, the CDR3 is TGTGCCAGCAGTCCGAGGGAGTCGCAAGGCTACACCTTC. This sequence joins TRBV12-3 or TRBV12-4 and TRBJ1-2; D not certain. This CDR3 region has 13 residues. The V end lost 5 bases, the J end lost 8 bases, and 15 bases lay between the germline ends.

The chain employs TRBV9 and TRBJ1-2; D remains ambiguous. This CDR3 has 13 residues. Germline assignment: CDR1 SGDLS and CDR2 YYNGEE. V gave up 2 bases and J gave up 1 base, with 6 bases separating them. CDR3 amino acids: CASSVSGNYGYTF. The CDR3 coding sequence is TGTGCCAGCAGCGTCTCGGGTAACTATGGCTACACCTTC.

This clonotype was detected many times. The J gene is TRBJ2-7, the V gene TRBV27; a possible D gene is TRBD2 (6 bases). V was shortened by 2 bases and J by 0 bases, with 11 bases between the two germline ends. This CDR3 spans 15 amino acids. The germline V gene encodes CDR1 MNHEY and CDR2 SMNVEV (reference sequence). The CDR3 bases are TGTGCCAGCAGTTTAATCGGGGGTGGCTCCTACGAGCAGTACTTC. It encodes CASSLIGGGSYEQYF.

This clonotype was observed a handful of times. The chain uses TRBV10-2 and TRBJ1-3; no firm D call. The CDR3 has 14 residues. CDR1 is WSHSY and CDR2 is SAAADI in the germline V gene. V was trimmed by 4 bases and J by 4 bases, leaving 11 bases between them. CDR3 sequence reads: CASSADTGGNTIYF. The CDR3 coding sequence is TGCGCCAGCAGTGCCGACACCGGCGGAAACACCATATATTTT.

This clonotype showed up many times. The chain employs TRBV11-2 and TRBJ1-2, with D unresolved. Germline CDR1 reads SGHAT; CDR2 reads FQNNGV. The CDR3 has 14 amino acids. Trimming removed 5 bases from V and 2 bases from J, with 12 bases in between. The CDR3 spells CASSPMAGNYGYTF. The DNA for the CDR3 is TGTGCCAGCAGCCCGATGGCAGGCAACTATGGCTACACCTTC.

This clonotype was observed at least ten times. The V call is TRBV7-2, the J call TRBJ2-7, with D unresolved. Germline V lookup: CDR1 SGHTA, CDR2 FQGNSA. V was pared by 1 base and J by 9 bases, with 13 bases between. This CDR3 is built from 13 residues. The chain's CDR3 is CASSLDPPAGQYF. Here the CDR3 DNA reads TGTGCCAGCAGCTTAGACCCCCCCGCAGGGCAGTACTTC.

This clonotype was observed many times. This chain joins TRBV11-2 and TRBJ1-5, with a possible D match to TRBD1 (5 bases). Germline V gives CDR1 SGHAT, CDR2 FQNNGV. V was cut by 6 bases and J by 1 base, with 13 bases left in between. The CDR3 loop spans 15 amino acids. In DNA, the CDR3 is TGTGCCAGCAGTCGGGACCCGGGGAGCAATCAGCCCCAGCATTTT. It yields the protein CASSRDPGSNQPQHF.

This clonotype was seen at least ten times. This rearrangement joins TRBV6-1 to TRBJ2-7; TRBD1 might be the D (6 bases). This CDR3 spans 13 amino acids. The V and J ends lost 7 bases and 2 bases respectively, with 12 bases between them. CDR1 and CDR2 (germline): MNHNS, SASEGT. The chain's CDR3 is CASNWDTTYEQYF. The CDR3 coding sequence is TGTGCCAGCAATTGGGACACCACCTACGAGCAGTACTTC.

In this sample, this clonotype turned up a few times. The chain links TRBV6-5 to TRBJ1-1; D remains unclear. The germline V gene has CDR1 MNHEY and CDR2 SVGAGI. The V and J ends lost 4 bases and 1 base respectively, with 7 bases between them. This CDR3 has 13 residues. The CDR3 protein is CASSSEWNTEAFF. The CDR3 DNA reads as TGTGCCAGCAGTTCCGAATGGAACACTGAAGCTTTCTTT.

This clonotype was recorded at least ten times. The chain recombines TRBV2 with TRBJ1-1; no reliable D call. Germline-derived CDR1 and CDR2 are SNHLY and FYNNEI. This CDR3 is 13 amino acids long. Between the trimmed V and J ends, which lost 7 bases and 0 bases, there was a span of 9 bases. The CDR3 nucleotides read TGTGCCAGCAACCTGCAAATGAACACTGAAGCTTTCTTT. This translates into CASNLQMNTEAFF.

As for this clonotype: This sequence may be a read error, since a much larger clone differs from it by one base. Likely a read error: the CDR3 ends without its conserved phenylalanine or tryptophan. This chain joins TRBV6-2 or TRBV6-3 and TRBJ2-5; TRBD2 might be the D (5 bases). Germline V lookup: CDR1 MNHEY, CDR2 SVGEGT. This CDR3 has 15 residues. Trimming cost V 0 bases and J 2 bases, with 10 bases left between them. This CDR3 reads CASSYSAGEQETQYL. In nucleotides, the CDR3 is TGTGCCAGCAGTTACTCGGCCGGGGAGCAAGAGACCCAGTACCTC.

The chain has TRBV7-6 and TRBJ2-7, with D possibly TRBD2 on 6 matching bases. This CDR3 contains 15 residues. V lost 5 bases and J 3 bases, leaving 17 bases between the germline ends. Germline CDR1 is SGHVS and CDR2 is FNYEAQ. The CDR3 is CASSPSGVLFYEQYF. The CDR3 bases are TGTGCCAGCAGCCCCTCGGGGGTCCTTTTCTACGAGCAGTACTTC.

This clonotype was observed a handful of times. The rearrangement uses TRBV7-9 and TRBJ2-7; 7 positions match TRBD1. The J segment lost 1 base and the V segment lost 1 base, leaving 4 bases of the junction unmatched. Per the germline V gene, CDR1 is SEHNR and CDR2 is FQNEAQ (reference sequence). The CDR3 length is 15 residues. In nucleotides, the CDR3 is TGTGCCAGCAGCTTAGGACAGGGTAAATCCTACGAGCAGTACTTC. Amino acid sequence: CASSLGQGKSYEQYF. The full variable domain, rest sourced from reference TRBV7-9 and TRBJ2-7, is DTGVSQNPRHKITKRGQNVTFRCDPISEHNRLYWYRQTLGQGPEFLTYFQNEAQLEKSRLLSDRFSAERPKGSFSTLEIQRTEQGDSAMYLCASSLGQGKSYEQYFGPGTRLTVT.

This chain joins TRBV30 and TRBJ1-5; a weak D match, TRBD1 (5 bases). Germline V gene lookup returns CDR1 GTSNPN and CDR2 SVGIG (reference sequence). The length of the CDR3 is 13 residues. Trimming removed 5 bases at V and 4 bases at J, with 12 bases between. The CDR3 loop reads CAWDLGGNQPQHF. The CDR3 DNA sequence: TGTGCCTGGGACCTGGGGGGAAATCAGCCCCAGCATTTT.

The chain combines TRBV4-3 with TRBJ2-2, with D uncertain. This CDR3 spans 15 amino acids. Germline CDR1 is LGHNA and CDR2 is YSLEER. V was shortened by 4 bases and J by 1 base, with 10 bases between the two germline ends. CDR3 loop: CASSRTPGNTGELFF. In DNA form, the CDR3 reads TGCGCCAGCAGCCGAACACCGGGGAACACCGGGGAGCTGTTTTTT.

Ten or more counts support this clonotype. The J gene is TRBJ1-1, the V gene TRBV2, with D possibly matching TRBD1 (6 bases). V dropped 8 bases and J dropped 3 bases, with 13 bases sitting between them. CDR1 SNHLY and CDR2 FYNNEI come from the germline V gene. There are 13 residues in the CDR3. The CDR3, as DNA: TGTGCCAGCTTCTACAGGGTCGACACTGAAGCTTTCTTT. Its protein is CASFYRVDTEAFF.